These 6 T cell receptor beta chains were all obtained from the same sample, sequenced in a study of shared clonotypes between healthy human individuals. Clones were sequenced by immunoSEQ multiplex PCR, and TCRdb holds only the in-frame ones, with some missing. The sample consists of a few million clones, approximately 90% of them appearing once. Sequenced material: naive CD4+ T cells sorted from blood. Subset here: CD45RA+ positively selected. These receptors came from a young man in good health.

About this clone itself: At the DNA level, this CDR3 is encoded by other sequences in the same sample as well. The chain links TRBV7-9 to TRBJ1-4; a weak D match, TRBD1 (5 bases). Germline CDR1 is SEHNR and CDR2 is FQNEAQ (reference sequence). Trimming shortened V by 5 bases and J by 7 bases, and 17 bases separated the two germline ends. This CDR3 is built from 15 residues. The CDR3 DNA reads TGTGCCAGCAGCCCCCGTGGGCAGGGAATTGAAAAACTGTTTTTT. The encoded protein is CASSPRGQGIEKLFF.

The chain couples TRBV28 to TRBJ2-6; no reliable D call. There are 14 residues in the CDR3. The germline V gene encodes CDR1 MDHEN and CDR2 SYDVKM. Trimming cost V 6 bases and J 2 bases, with 8 bases left between them. In nucleotides, the CDR3 is TGTGCCAGCAGCCGAAGGGCTGGGGCCAACGTCCTGACTTTC. Translated, it gives CASSRRAGANVLTF.

The rearrangement links TRBV19 to TRBJ1-2; D gene uncertain. V was pared by 7 bases and J by 3 bases, with 12 bases between. The CDR3 spans 13 residues. Germline V gene data show CDR1 as LNHDA and CDR2 as SQIVND (reference sequence). In DNA, the CDR3 is TGTGCCAGTAACCCCAATGCTTACTATGGCTACACCTTC. This codes for CASNPNAYYGYTF.

This clone was picked up one time. This chain links TRBV27 with TRBJ2-5; maybe TRBD1 (7 bases). CDR1 MNHEY and CDR2 SMNVEV come from the germline V gene (reference sequence). This CDR3 is 15 amino acids long. V was trimmed by 3 bases and J by 4 bases, leaving 15 bases between them. The CDR3 nucleotides are TGTGCCAGCAGTTTTGGGGACAGACTAGGAGAGACCCAGTACTTC. It encodes CASSFGDRLGETQYF.

The chain is built from TRBV4-1 and TRBJ2-7, with D tentatively TRBD1 or TRBD2 (5 bases each). There are 17 residues in the CDR3. Germline V CDR1 and CDR2: MGHRA, YSYEKL. Between the trimmed V and J ends, which lost 1 base and 3 bases, there was a span of 19 bases. Here the CDR3 reads CASSQVFTRDVLYEQYF. The DNA of the CDR3 is TGCGCCAGCAGCCAAGTGTTTACCCGGGACGTCCTCTACGAGCAGTACTTC.

The CDR3, as DNA: TGTGCCAGCAGTTACTCGAGCCAGGGCACCCAGCCCCAGCATTTT. Its translation: CASSYSSQGTQPQHF. The chain uses TRBV6-5 and TRBJ1-5; TRBD1 is a possible D gene (5 bases). The V end was cut by 0 bases, the J end by 7 bases, with 13 bases between. Germline V gene data show CDR1 as MNHEY and CDR2 as SVGAGI. CDR3 length equals 15 residues.